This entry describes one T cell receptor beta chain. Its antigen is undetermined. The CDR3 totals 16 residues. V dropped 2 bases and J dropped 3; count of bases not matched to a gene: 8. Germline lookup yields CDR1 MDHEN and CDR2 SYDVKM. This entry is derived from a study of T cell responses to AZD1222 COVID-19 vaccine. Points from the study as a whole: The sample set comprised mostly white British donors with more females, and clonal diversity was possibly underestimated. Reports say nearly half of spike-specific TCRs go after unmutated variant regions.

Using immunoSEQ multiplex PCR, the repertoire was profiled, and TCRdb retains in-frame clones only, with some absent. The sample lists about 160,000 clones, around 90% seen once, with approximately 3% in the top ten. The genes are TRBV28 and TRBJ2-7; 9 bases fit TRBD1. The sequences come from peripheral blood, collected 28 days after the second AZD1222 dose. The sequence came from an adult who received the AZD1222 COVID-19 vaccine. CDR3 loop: CASSLGSGQGGYEQYF. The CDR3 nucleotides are TGTGCCAGCAGTTTAGGCTCGGGACAGGGTGGCTACGAGCAGTACTTC.